This TCR beta chain was sequenced for a study of CXCR3-negative and CXCR3-positive naive CD8 T cells. Preparation of TRB cDNA libraries relied on 5' RACE carrying UMI labels. From its re-call of the 5' RACE reads, TCRdb lists each CDR3 protein once, without DNA. The table for this sample gives about 130,000 distinct CDR3 sequences. Study results and caveats: Naive cells, whether CXCR3-negative or CXCR3-positive, had similar TRBV-TRBJ usage, while memory cells differed. Relative to CXCR3-negative naive cells, CXCR3-positive naive cells had more hydrophobic TRB CDR3s.

Looked up from germline, CDR1 is SGHVS and CDR2 is FQNEAQ. The CDR3 is 14 residues long. Concerning this clonotype: Its antigen is not identified.

This chain connects TRBV7-8 to TRBJ2-2. Sequenced: naive CXCR3- CD8+ T cells from blood. This sample's subset: CD45RO-CCR7+CD27+CD95- naive CD8+ T cells lacking CXCR3 (TNR3-). The clonotype was recovered from a human donor in good health. Some clones in this sample may be carry-over from other donors' samples. CDR3 region: CASSQGYNDGELFF.